This TCR beta chain was profiled in a study of T-cell reconstitution after alpha-beta-depleted transplantation in children. Unique molecular identifiers were built into the TCRbeta library. Using its own MiXCR run on the PCR reads, TCRdb lists one record per CDR3 protein. The sample carries roughly 610,000 distinct CDR3 sequences, over 9.5% recorded once. With V trimmed by 2 bases and J by 2 bases, 7 bases remained unmatched. Germline V CDR1 and CDR2: MNHEY, SVGAGI. The CDR3 extends over 16 amino acids. This clonotype showed up many times. The starting material was PBMCs from the stem cell graft donor, obtained from the stem cell graft. The V and J genes are TRBV6-5 and TRBJ2-7; TRBD2 agrees at 9 bases. The source is a human donor who donated a stem cell graft to a child with acute myeloid leukemia. CDR3 protein: CASSYRGLARTYEQYF. In DNA form, the CDR3 reads TGTGCCAGCAGTTACCGTGGACTAGCGCGTACCTACGAGCAGTACTTC.